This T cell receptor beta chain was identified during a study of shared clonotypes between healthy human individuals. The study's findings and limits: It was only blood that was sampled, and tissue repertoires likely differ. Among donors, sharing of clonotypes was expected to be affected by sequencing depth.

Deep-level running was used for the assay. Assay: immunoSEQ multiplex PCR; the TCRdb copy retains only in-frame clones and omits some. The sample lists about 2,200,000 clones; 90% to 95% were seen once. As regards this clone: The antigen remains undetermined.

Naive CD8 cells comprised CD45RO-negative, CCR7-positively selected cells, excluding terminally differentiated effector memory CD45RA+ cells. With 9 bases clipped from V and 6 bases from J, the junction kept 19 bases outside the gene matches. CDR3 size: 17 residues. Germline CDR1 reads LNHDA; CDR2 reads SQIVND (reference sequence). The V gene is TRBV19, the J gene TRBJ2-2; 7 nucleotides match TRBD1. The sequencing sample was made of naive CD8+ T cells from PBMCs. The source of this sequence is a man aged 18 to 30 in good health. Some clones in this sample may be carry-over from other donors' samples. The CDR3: CASKDFRDRGYPGELFF. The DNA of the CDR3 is TGTGCCAGCAAAGATTTCCGGGACAGAGGTTATCCCGGGGAGCTGTTTTTT.